The T cell receptor (beta chain) under discussion was sequenced for a study of shared clonotypes between healthy human individuals. The overall study: The donor pool was made up of two women and three men aged 18 to 49. Per donor, three plates held CD4 naive cells, three held CD4 memory, two held CD8 naive and one held CD8 memory.

Of note for this clone: Its cognate antigen is unknown.

Study-wide results and limits: Non-shared clonotypes showed lower generation probabilities than clonotypes common to all four donors. Compared with memory subsets, naive subsets generally had larger estimated richness.

Germline V gene sequence: CDR1 MNHNS, CDR2 SASEGT. CDR3 size: 13 residues. V shed 8 bases and J 6 bases; nucleotides not matched to a gene: 5. The repertoire was sequenced with immunoSEQ multiplex PCR; TCRdb's copy has only in-frame clones and lacks some. The table lists 2 million or so clones, 85% to 95% of them singletons. The source is a man younger than 30 in good health. This sequence joins TRBV6-1 and TRBJ1-5; TRBD1 matches 9 bases. Sequenced: naive CD4+ T cells sorted from blood. Subset reported: CD45RA+ positively selected. CDR3: CASWTGDFQPQHF. In nucleotides, the CDR3 is TGTGCCAGCTGGACAGGGGATTTTCAGCCCCAGCATTTT.